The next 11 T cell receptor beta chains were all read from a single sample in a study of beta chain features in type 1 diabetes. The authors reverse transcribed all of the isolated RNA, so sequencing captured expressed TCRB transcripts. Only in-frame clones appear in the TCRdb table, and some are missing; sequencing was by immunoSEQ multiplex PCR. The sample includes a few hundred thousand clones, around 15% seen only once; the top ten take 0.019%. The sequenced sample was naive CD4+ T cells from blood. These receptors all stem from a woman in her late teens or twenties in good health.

The CDR3 is CASSWTGTYNEQFF. The DNA of the CDR3 is TGTGCCAGCAGTTGGACAGGGACTTACAATGAGCAGTTCTTC. The chain recombines TRBV27 with TRBJ2-1; 8 bases agree with TRBD1. Germline-derived CDR1 and CDR2 are MNHEY and SMNVEV (reference sequence). The CDR3 is 14 amino acids. Trimming removed 4 bases from V and 4 bases from J; junction bases left unmatched: 3.

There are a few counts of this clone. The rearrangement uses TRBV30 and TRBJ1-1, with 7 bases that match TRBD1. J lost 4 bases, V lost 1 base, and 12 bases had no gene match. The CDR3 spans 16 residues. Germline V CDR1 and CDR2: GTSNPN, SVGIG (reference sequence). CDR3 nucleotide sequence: TGTGCCTGGAGTGGCGACAGGGTTGGATCGGCCACTGAAGCTTTCTTT. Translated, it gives CAWSGDRVGSATEAFF.

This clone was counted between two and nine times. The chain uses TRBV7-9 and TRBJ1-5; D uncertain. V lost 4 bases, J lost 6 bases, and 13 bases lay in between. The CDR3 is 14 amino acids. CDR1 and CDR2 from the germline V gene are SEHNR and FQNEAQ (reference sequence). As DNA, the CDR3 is TGTGCCAGCAGCTCCGACACTTCATTTCAGCCCCAGCATTTT. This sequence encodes CASSSDTSFQPQHF.

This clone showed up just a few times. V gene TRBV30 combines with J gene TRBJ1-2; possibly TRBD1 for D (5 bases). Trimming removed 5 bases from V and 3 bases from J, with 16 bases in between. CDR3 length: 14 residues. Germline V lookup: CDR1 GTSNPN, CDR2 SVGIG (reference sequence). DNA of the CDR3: TGTGCCTGGGGGCATCGGGGGATTTACTATGGCTACACCTTC. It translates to CAWGHRGIYYGYTF.

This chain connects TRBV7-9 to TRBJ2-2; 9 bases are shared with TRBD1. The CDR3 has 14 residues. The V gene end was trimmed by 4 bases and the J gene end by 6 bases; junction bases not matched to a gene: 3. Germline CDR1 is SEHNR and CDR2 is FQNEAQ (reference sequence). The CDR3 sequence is CASSSYRGPGELFF. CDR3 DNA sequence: TGTGCCAGCAGCTCCTACAGGGGGCCCGGGGAGCTGTTTTTT.

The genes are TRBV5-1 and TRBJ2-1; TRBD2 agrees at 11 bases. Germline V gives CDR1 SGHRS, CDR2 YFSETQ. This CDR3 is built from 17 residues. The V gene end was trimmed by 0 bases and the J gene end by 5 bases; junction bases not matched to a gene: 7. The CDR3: CASSLGLAGGWNNEQFF. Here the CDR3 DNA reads TGCGCCAGCAGCTTGGGCCTAGCGGGAGGTTGGAACAATGAGCAGTTCTTC. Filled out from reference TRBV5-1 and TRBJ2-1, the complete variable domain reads KAGVTQTPRYLIKTRGQQVTLSCSPISGHRSVSWYQQTPGQGLQFLFEYFSETQRNKGNFPGRFSGRQFSNSRSEMNVSTLELGDSALYLCASSLGLAGGWNNEQFFGPGTRLTVL.

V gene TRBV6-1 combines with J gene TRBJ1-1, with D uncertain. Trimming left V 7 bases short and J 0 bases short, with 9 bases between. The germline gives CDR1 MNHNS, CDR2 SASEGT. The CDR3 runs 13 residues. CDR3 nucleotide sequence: TGTGCCAGCATATGGGAGCTGAACACTGAAGCTTTCTTT. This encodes CASIWELNTEAFF.

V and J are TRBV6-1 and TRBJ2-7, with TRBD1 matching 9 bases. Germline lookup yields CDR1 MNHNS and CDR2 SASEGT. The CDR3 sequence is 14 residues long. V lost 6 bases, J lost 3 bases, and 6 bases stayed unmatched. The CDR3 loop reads CASRSRDRDYEQYF. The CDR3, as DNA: TGTGCCAGCAGGAGCCGGGACAGGGACTACGAGCAGTACTTC.

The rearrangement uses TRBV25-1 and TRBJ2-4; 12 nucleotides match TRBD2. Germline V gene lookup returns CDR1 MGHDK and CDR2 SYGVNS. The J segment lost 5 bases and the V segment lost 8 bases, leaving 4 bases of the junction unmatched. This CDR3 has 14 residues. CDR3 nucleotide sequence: TGTGCCAGCGCGCTAGCGGGAGGGCAAAACATTCAGTACTTC. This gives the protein CASALAGGQNIQYF. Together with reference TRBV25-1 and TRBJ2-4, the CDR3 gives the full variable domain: EADIYQTPRYLVIGTGKKITLECSQTMGHDKMYWYQQDPGMELHLIHYSYGVNSTEKGDLSSESTVSRIRTEHFPLTLESARPSHTSQYLCASALAGGQNIQYFGAGTRLSVL.

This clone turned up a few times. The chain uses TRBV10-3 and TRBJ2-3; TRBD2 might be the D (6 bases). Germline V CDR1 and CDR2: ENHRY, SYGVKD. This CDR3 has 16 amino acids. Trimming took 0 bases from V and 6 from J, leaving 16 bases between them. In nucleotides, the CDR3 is TGTGCCATCAGTGAGTCGGGGGGTCCCCGCTCGGATACGCAGTATTTT. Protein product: CAISESGGPRSDTQYF.

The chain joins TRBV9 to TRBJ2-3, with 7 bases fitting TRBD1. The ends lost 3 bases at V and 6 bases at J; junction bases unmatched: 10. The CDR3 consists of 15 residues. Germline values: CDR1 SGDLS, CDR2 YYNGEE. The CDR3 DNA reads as TGTGCCAGCAGCGCAGGGACAGCGGTGGGGGATACGCAGTATTTT. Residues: CASSAGTAVGDTQYF.